This T cell receptor (beta chain) was recorded in a study of blood T cell repertoires in COVID-19. Here immunoSEQ multiplex PCR was the method, and the copy in TCRdb shows in-frame clones only, minus some. The sample lists 65,000 to 90,000 clones, 83% occurring once. The germline gives CDR1 LNHNV, CDR2 YYDKDF (reference sequence). Trimming cost V 2 bases and J 6 bases; bases outside gene matches: 5. CDR3 length equals 14 residues. The chain uses TRBV15 and TRBJ1-2, with 8 bases that match TRBD1. Sample: peripheral blood. This TCR was recovered from a woman aged 80 or over with acute or convalescent COVID-19. The CDR3 coding sequence is TGTGCCACCAGCAGACTGACAGGGGAGCATGGCTACACCTTC. Translation: CATSRLTGEHGYTF.